A single sample gave rise to the 25 T cell receptor beta chains below, sequenced in a study of regulatory T cells in long-lasting Graves disease. CDR3-region Arm-PCR and iRepertoire HTBI primers produced the TCR beta libraries. TCRdb recomputed calls from the multiplex PCR reads with MiXCR, one row per CDR3 protein. The sample gives hundreds of thousands of distinct CDR3 sequences, around 15% of which show up once; 18% is in the top ten. Documented time point: newly diagnosed GD, antithyroid drugs for less than 3 months. Scientists built the TCR library using RNA that was extracted from PBMCs. The same sample was also studied in work on T cells in Graves' hyperthyroidism and ophthalmopathy.

Sequences were derived from peripheral blood mononuclear cells (PBMCs), sampled at new diagnosis, from a patient treated with antithyroid drugs. These receptors were collected from a woman aged 25 to 39 with Graves disease.

This clonotype was seen at least ten times. The V call is TRBV20-1, the J call TRBJ1-5; the match to TRBD1 covers 9 bases. V gave up 6 bases and J gave up 6 bases; unmatched junction bases: 15. Germline V gene lookup returns CDR1 DFQATT and CDR2 SNEGSKA (reference sequence). CDR3 size: 16 residues. CDR3 nucleotide sequence: TGCAGTGCCACAGTTAAGGGACAGGGAAGTTTTCAGCCCCAGCATTTT. The encoded protein is CSATVKGQGSFQPQHF.

The rearrangement joins TRBV20-1 to TRBJ2-1; 15 bases fit TRBD2. With 4 bases clipped from V and 6 bases from J, the junction kept 10 bases outside the gene matches. The V gene's germline CDR1 is DFQATT and CDR2 SNEGSKA (reference sequence). The CDR3 totals 17 residues. CDR3 in amino acids: CSAIGLAGGPSSNEQFF. The CDR3 bases are TGCAGTGCTATTGGACTAGCGGGAGGGCCCTCTTCCAATGAGCAGTTCTTC.

V usage is TRBV5-1 and J usage is TRBJ2-2; D unresolved. Per the germline V gene, CDR1 is SGHRS and CDR2 is YFSETQ. This CDR3 has 13 residues. The V gene lost 6 bases and the J gene lost 0 bases, with 6 bases spanning the gap. The CDR3 nucleotides are TGCGCCAGCATCCCAGCGAACACCGGGGAGCTGTTTTTT. It encodes CASIPANTGELFF.

This clonotype showed up many times. V is TRBV6-5 and J is TRBJ1-1; D call uncertain. The CDR3 extends over 15 amino acids. Trimming stripped 2 bases from V and 11 bases from J, with 21 bases between. The V gene's germline CDR1 is MNHEY and CDR2 SVGAGI. CDR3 protein: CASSYVPWLGGGAFF. Here the CDR3 DNA reads TGTGCCAGCAGTTACGTCCCATGGCTCGGTGGTGGGGCTTTCTTT.

This clonotype was detected only a few times. This rearrangement joins TRBV27 to TRBJ2-1, with D perhaps matching TRBD2 (6 bases). Trimming stripped 5 bases from V and 10 bases from J, with 18 bases between. Germline-derived CDR1 and CDR2 are MNHEY and SMNVEV (reference sequence). There are 14 residues in the CDR3. In DNA form, the CDR3 reads TGTGCCAGCAGTATAAGCAGGACTATAGGGGAGCAGTTCTTC. Encoded protein: CASSISRTIGEQFF.

This clonotype was observed many times. The chain uses TRBV12-3 or TRBV12-4 and TRBJ1-5; D unresolved. V was pared by 5 bases and J by 0 bases, with 5 bases between. This CDR3 region has 13 residues. The CDR3 DNA sequence: TGTGCCAGCAGTGGGCTTAGCAATCAGCCCCAGCATTTT. Residues: CASSGLSNQPQHF.

The table lists this clonotype with many counts. The chain carries TRBV19 and TRBJ1-1, with 7 bases aligning to TRBD1. The CDR3 totals 15 residues. CDR1 is LNHDA and CDR2 is SQIVND in the germline V gene (reference sequence). The junction had 7 bases not matched to a gene; V was cut back by 4 bases and J by 2 bases. CDR3 in amino acids: CASSTRGQKNTEAFF. DNA for the CDR3: TGTGCCAGTAGTACCCGGGGACAGAAAAACACTGAAGCTTTCTTT.

The sample holds a few counts of this clonotype. This chain uses TRBV30 with TRBJ1-1, with D perhaps matching TRBD1 (5 bases). The CDR3 sequence is 14 residues long. The V end lost 0 bases, the J end lost 0 bases, and 8 bases lay between the germline ends. Germline V CDR1 and CDR2: GTSNPN, SVGIG (reference sequence). The CDR3 DNA follows: TGTGCCTGGAGTGTACCGGGACTGAACACTGAAGCTTTCTTT. Protein sequence: CAWSVPGLNTEAFF.

This rearrangement joins TRBV20-1 to TRBJ2-7; TRBD2 aligns across 11 bases. V gave up 1 base and J gave up 6 bases; unmatched junction bases: 5. This CDR3 region has 14 residues. The germline gives CDR1 DFQATT, CDR2 SNEGSKA (reference sequence). The CDR3 sequence: CSARGIAGGSEQYF. The CDR3 region has the DNA TGCAGTGCTAGAGGGATAGCGGGAGGGTCCGAGCAGTACTTC.

This clonotype was observed a handful of times. The chain employs TRBV10-2 and TRBJ2-4; perhaps TRBD2 as D (6 bases). Germline CDR1 WSHSY, CDR2 SAAADI. This CDR3 spans 16 amino acids. The V end lost 0 bases, the J end lost 1 base, and 10 bases lay between the germline ends. The CDR3: CASSESSSAAKNIQYF. The CDR3 coding sequence is TGCGCCAGCAGTGAGTCATCTAGCGCGGCCAAAAACATTCAGTACTTC.

This clonotype occurred many times. This chain joins TRBV28 and TRBJ1-5; possibly TRBD1 for D (5 bases). Trimming shortened V by 7 bases and J by 6 bases, and 16 bases separated the two germline ends. Per germline, CDR1 MDHEN and CDR2 SYDVKM. The CDR3 runs to 14 residues. The CDR3 reads CASKLQVLSQPQHF. CDR3 DNA sequence: TGTGCCAGCAAACTACAGGTCTTGAGTCAGCCCCAGCATTTT. Complete variable domain (other parts from reference TRBV28 and TRBJ1-5): DVKVTQSSRYLVKRTGEKVFLECVQDMDHENMFWYRQDPGLGLRLIYFSYDVKMKEKGDIPEGYSVSREKKERFSLILESASTNQTSMYLCASKLQVLSQPQHFGDGTRLSIL.

This clonotype was counted ten times or more. The chain recombines TRBV28 with TRBJ2-7; D is possibly TRBD1 or TRBD2 (5 bases each). Germline V CDR1 and CDR2: MDHEN, SYDVKM. Trimming cost V 5 bases and J 7 bases, with 18 bases left between them. The CDR3 totals 14 residues. The CDR3 DNA follows: TGTGCCAGCAGTCCCCGGGACCCAACTACGGAGCAGTACTTC. Amino acid sequence: CASSPRDPTTEQYF.

The rearrangement links TRBV6-2 or TRBV6-3 to TRBJ2-7; D assignment may be TRBD1 or TRBD2 (5 bases each). Germline-derived CDR1 and CDR2 are MNHEY and SVGEGT. Deletions cut 5 bases from V and 5 bases from J, with 16 bases between. The CDR3 loop spans 14 amino acids. The CDR3 is CASSAPGPRDEQYF. The DNA of the CDR3 is TGTGCCAGCAGTGCCCCGGGACCGCGGGACGAGCAGTACTTC.

In this sample, this clonotype turned up a few times. This could be a read error, since a much larger clone is one nucleotide away. V is TRBV2 and J is TRBJ2-1; 8 nucleotides agree with TRBD1. Germline V gene lookup returns CDR1 SNHLY and CDR2 FYNNEI. The CDR3 length is 15 residues. CDR3 sequence reads: CTSTPQGVSYNEQFF. In DNA, the CDR3 is TGTACCAGCACTCCACAGGGGGTGTCCTACAATGAGCAGTTCTTC.

The chain employs TRBV29-1 and TRBJ2-7, with no clear D. The CDR3 contains 12 residues. Germline CDR1 SQVTM, CDR2 ANQGSEA. The CDR3 DNA reads TGCGGCGCCCGGGCCGGATCCTACGAGCAGTACTTC. It translates to CGARAGSYEQYF.

To note about this clonotype: At one boundary the junction diverges from the germline segment, which might be a read error. The chain couples TRBV28 to TRBJ1-1; D uncertain. The CDR3 consists of 15 residues. Germline V gene sequence: CDR1 MDHEN, CDR2 SYDVKM. In DNA form, the CDR3 reads TGTGCCGGCAGTTCTTGGTCCGCGGGGAGCACTGAAGCTTTCTTT. This sequence encodes CAGSSWSAGSTEAFF.

This clonotype was seen many times. The chain has TRBV12-3 or TRBV12-4 and TRBJ1-4; TRBD1 is a possible D gene (5 bases). The CDR3 runs 13 residues. With 5 bases removed from V and 5 bases from J, the gap between germline ends came to 9 bases. This chain's CDR3 is CASSPRGNEKLFF. For the CDR3, the DNA is TGTGCCAGCAGTCCCCGGGGGAATGAAAAACTGTTTTTT.

This clonotype has a handful of counts. The chain carries TRBV6-2 or TRBV6-3 and TRBJ2-5; perhaps TRBD1 as D (6 bases). Trimming pared 5 bases from V and 5 bases from J, leaving 12 bases between. Looked up from germline, CDR1 is MNHEY and CDR2 is SVGEGT. The CDR3 runs 13 residues. CDR3 residues: CASSGGPGETQYF. In DNA, the CDR3 is TGTGCCAGCAGTGGGGGCCCGGGGGAGACCCAGTACTTC.

This clonotype was seen many times. The chain uses TRBV6-1 and TRBJ2-1; possible D gene TRBD1, 5 bases. Trimming left V 0 bases short and J 6 bases short, with 21 bases between. CDR3 length: 18 residues. The germline gives CDR1 MNHNS, CDR2 SASEGT. The CDR3: CASSEAPTGLIGRNEQFF. The CDR3 nucleotides are TGTGCCAGCAGTGAAGCGCCAACAGGCCTTATTGGGCGCAATGAGCAGTTCTTC.

This clonotype showed up many times. This chain links TRBV5-1 with TRBJ2-1; 8 bases are a match to TRBD1. The germline V gene has CDR1 SGHRS and CDR2 YFSETQ. The trim removed 2 bases at V and 4 bases at J, leaving 8 bases unmatched. CDR3 length equals 16 residues. CDR3 sequence: CASSLGATGGYNEQFF. In DNA form, the CDR3 reads TGCGCCAGCAGCTTAGGGGCCACAGGGGGGTACAATGAGCAGTTCTTC.

This clonotype was seen a few times. The CDR3, as DNA: TGTGCCAGCAGCCTCAATTCTCCGGGGAGGGATACGCAGTATTTT. Translating gives CASSLNSPGRDTQYF. V gene TRBV7-9 combines with J gene TRBJ2-3, with a tentative D call TRBD2 (6 bases). This CDR3 has 15 amino acids. V was shortened by 5 bases and J by 6 bases, with 18 bases between the two germline ends. Germline CDR1 and CDR2: SEHNR and FQNEAQ (reference sequence).

Concerning this clonotype: This may be a read error, as it is one base from a much larger clone. The final CDR3 position lacks the conserved phenylalanine or tryptophan, pointing to a likely read error. This chain connects TRBV30 to TRBJ1-1; 7 nucleotides align to TRBD1. CDR3 length equals 15 residues. The V gene's germline CDR1 is GTSNPN and CDR2 SVGIG (reference sequence). The V and J ends lost 4 bases and 5 bases, in that order; junction bases with no gene match: 13. For the CDR3, the DNA is TGTGCCTGGAAGCTCCGAGACAGGGCGATAACTGAAGCTTTCCTT. Translation gives CAWKLRDRAITEAFL.

This clonotype was observed at least ten times. This chain connects TRBV27 to TRBJ2-5; 9 nucleotides line up with TRBD1. There are 18 residues in the CDR3. Trimming cost V 6 bases and J 5 bases; bases outside gene matches: 19. Germline V lookup: CDR1 MNHEY, CDR2 SMNVEV (reference sequence). The CDR3 bases are TGTGCCAGCAGCCGCATTACCCAGACAGGGGGGAGAAGGGAGACCCAGTACTTC. Amino acids: CASSRITQTGGRRETQYF.

The chain has TRBV7-2 and TRBJ1-2; tentatively, D is TRBD1 (6 bases). This CDR3 is 15 amino acids long. The germline V and J ends were trimmed by 3 bases and 10 bases, with 21 bases remaining between them. CDR1 and CDR2 from the germline V gene are SGHTA and FQGNSA. Written as DNA, the CDR3 is TGTGCCAGCAGCTTCCGACAGGAATCTATTCATGCCTACACCTTC. It specifies CASSFRQESIHAYTF.

This clonotype occurred many times. CDR3 in DNA: TGTGCCAGCAGTCCCGGGACTAGCGGCTCCTACGAGCAGTACTTC. Amino acids: CASSPGTSGSYEQYF. J is TRBJ2-7 and V is TRBV19, with 11 bases lining up with TRBD2. Germline V gene data show CDR1 as LNHDA and CDR2 as SQIVND (reference sequence). This CDR3 is built from 15 residues. The J segment lost 0 bases and the V segment lost 9 bases, leaving 7 bases of the junction unmatched. Supplemented by reference TRBV19 and TRBJ2-7, the full variable domain reads DGGITQSPKYLFRKEGQNVTLSCEQNLNHDAMYWYRQDPGQGLRLIYYSQIVNDFQKGDIAEGYSVSREKKESFPLTVTSAQKNPTAFYLCASSPGTSGSYEQYFGPGTRLTVT.